Following are 8 T cell receptor beta chains from one sample sequenced in a study of T cells expressing NK-cell markers. TCRdb re-called the 5' RACE reads, yielding one record per CDR3 amino acid sequence without DNA. This table holds around 550,000 distinct CDR3 sequences. Sequencing input: blood T cells: a sorted CD56 or NKG2C T cell subset, CD4+ or CD8+ T cells, or bulk PBMC T cells (not recorded which). The receptors originated from a man aged 18 to 29 in good health.

The rearrangement uses TRBV29-1 and TRBJ1-1. This CDR3 has 13 amino acids. In germline, CDR1 is SQVTM, CDR2 ANQGSEA. The CDR3: CSVLTIENTEAFF.

The chain links TRBV7-3 to TRBJ2-1; TCRdb's D call of TRBD2 is untestable without DNA. Germline assignment: CDR1 SGHTA and CDR2 FQGTGA. The length of the CDR3 is 19 residues. The CDR3 protein is CASSLTAAGPSFPYNEQFF.

This chain links TRBV6-4 with TRBJ2-3; the TCRdb D gene call, TRBD1, has no DNA to confirm it. This CDR3 has 14 residues. Germline loops: CDR1 MRHNA, CDR2 SNTAGT. The CDR3 loop is CASSDEGGRDTQYF.

The chain is built from TRBV29-1 and TRBJ1-1; the TCRdb call, TRBD1, lacks DNA for checking. The CDR3 runs to 14 residues. The germline V gene encodes CDR1 SQVTM and CDR2 ANQGSEA. CDR3 loop: CSVGRRIGTGTAFF. Filled out from reference TRBV29-1 and TRBJ1-1, the complete variable domain reads SAVISQKPSRDICQRGTSLTIQCQVDSQVTMMFWYRQQPGQSLTLIATANQGSEATYESGFVIDKFPISRPNLTFSTLTVSNMSPEDSSIYLCSVGRRIGTGTAFFGQGTRLTVV.

This CDR3 reads CSARDRWRGSLADTQYF. The chain joins TRBV20-1 to TRBJ2-3; checking the TCRdb D call of TRBD2 is not possible without DNA. CDR1 and CDR2 (germline): DFQATT, SNEGSKA (reference sequence). This CDR3 has 17 amino acids.

This sequence joins TRBV7-7 and TRBJ1-5. Germline CDR1 and CDR2: SSHAT and FNYEAQ (reference sequence). This CDR3 is 13 amino acids long. CDR3 residues: CASSLGFGQPQHF.

The chain links TRBV6-2 or TRBV6-3 to TRBJ2-3; no DNA is available, so the TRBD1 call from TCRdb remains unchecked. The CDR3 has 15 amino acids. Germline CDR1 reads MNHEY; CDR2 reads SVGEGT. This chain's CDR3 is CASSYSRDYTDTQYF.

This chain connects TRBV20-1 to TRBJ2-4; checking the TCRdb D call of TRBD1 is not possible without DNA. This CDR3 has 12 amino acids. Looked up from germline, CDR1 is DFQATT and CDR2 is SNEGSKA (reference sequence). CDR3 in amino acids: CSGGVNKNIQYF.